One and the same sample provided the 18 T cell receptor beta chains below, sequenced in a study of cytomegalovirus exposure and HLA in healthy donors. Amplification used 60 Vbeta primers and 13 Jbeta primers. Some clones are missing from TCRdb's copy, which holds only in-frame ones; the method was immunoSEQ multiplex PCR. The table records around 120,000 clones, approximately 80% of them present only once. Source material: PBMCs. The receptors here all came from a male donor in good health and CMV-seronegative.

In this sample, this clone turned up a few times. The rearrangement links TRBV19 to TRBJ1-2; D possibly corresponds to TRBD1 (6 bases). V lost 5 bases and J lost 4, with 11 bases in between. This CDR3 spans 13 amino acids. Germline loops: CDR1 LNHDA, CDR2 SQIVND (reference sequence). CDR3 protein: CASSRDTAYGYTF. In DNA form, the CDR3 reads TGTGCCAGTAGTCGGGACACAGCCTATGGCTACACCTTC.

This chain links TRBV7-9 with TRBJ2-7; D perhaps matches TRBD1 (6 bases). Germline V gene lookup returns CDR1 SEHNR and CDR2 FQNEAQ (reference sequence). V was trimmed by 6 bases and J by 6 bases, leaving 15 bases between them. The CDR3 runs to 13 residues. The CDR3 reads CASRETGSGEQYF. In DNA form, the CDR3 reads TGTGCCAGCAGGGAAACAGGGTCCGGCGAGCAGTACTTC.

This clone was seen a few times. A junction end diverges from the germline sequence, so it may reflect a read error. This sequence joins TRBV4-1 and TRBJ2-2; D is unclear. Germline V gene sequence: CDR1 MGHRA, CDR2 YSYEKL. The CDR3 has 13 residues. The CDR3 protein is CASSQLLAGELFF. DNA for the CDR3: TGTGCCAGCAGCCAACTTCTAGCCGGGGAGCTGTTTTTT.

The chain recombines TRBV11-2 with TRBJ2-3; weak D call: TRBD2 (7 bases). This CDR3 spans 18 amino acids. Trimming shortened V by 1 base and J by 2 bases, and 19 bases separated the two germline ends. Germline V gene sequence: CDR1 SGHAT, CDR2 FQNNGV. CDR3 loop: CASSLVPLAGAYTDTQYF. CDR3 DNA sequence: TGTGCCAGCAGCTTAGTCCCCTTGGCGGGGGCCTACACAGATACGCAGTATTTT. Combining the CDR3 with reference TRBV11-2 and TRBJ2-3 gives the whole variable domain EAGVAQSPRYKIIEKRQSVAFWCNPISGHATLYWYQQILGQGPKLLIQFQNNGVVDDSQLPKDRFSAERLKGVDSTLKIQPAKLEDSAVYLCASSLVPLAGAYTDTQYFGPGTRLTVL.

The rearrangement joins TRBV7-3 to TRBJ2-5; 12 bases map to TRBD1. V was clipped by 3 bases and J by 5 bases; unmatched bases: 10. The CDR3 runs to 17 residues. The germline V gene encodes CDR1 SGHTA and CDR2 FQGTGA. CDR3 nucleotides: TGTGCCAGCAGCTTCCTGGGAGGGACAGGGGGCATGGAGACCCAGTACTTC. This translates into CASSFLGGTGGMETQYF.

This clone showed up just a few times. J is TRBJ2-3 and V is TRBV30; D may be TRBD2 (7 bases). Germline-derived CDR1 and CDR2 are GTSNPN and SVGIG (reference sequence). The CDR3 loop spans 14 amino acids. Trimming shortened V by 4 bases and J by 2 bases, and 13 bases separated the two germline ends. The chain's CDR3 is CAWNPAGATDTQYF. CDR3 bases: TGTGCCTGGAACCCTGCGGGGGCCACAGATACGCAGTATTTT. Combining the CDR3 with reference TRBV30 and TRBJ2-3 gives the whole variable domain SQTIHQWPATLVQPVGSPLSLECTVEGTSNPNLYWYRQAAGRGLQLLFYSVGIGQISSEVPQNLSASRPQDRQFILSSKKLLLSDSGFYLCAWNPAGATDTQYFGPGTRLTVL.

This clone was seen a single time. This chain connects TRBV5-6 to TRBJ1-2, with 7 positions matching TRBD1. CDR1 SGHDT and CDR2 YYEEEE come from the germline V gene. The CDR3 spans 16 residues. Germline trimming cut 3 bases from V and 4 bases from J; bases unmatched to any gene: 12. CDR3 DNA: TGTGCCAGCAGCTCGGCAGACAGGGTTCCCATCTATGGCTACACCTTC. Translating gives CASSSADRVPIYGYTF.

This rearrangement joins TRBV4-1 to TRBJ1-2; D is perhaps TRBD1 (6 bases). The CDR3 totals 13 residues. V gave up 3 bases and J gave up 4 bases, with 9 bases separating them. Germline V gene sequence: CDR1 MGHRA, CDR2 YSYEKL. The CDR3: CASSQGAIYGYTF. CDR3 bases: TGCGCCAGCAGCCAGGGGGCAATCTATGGCTACACCTTC.

The chain joins TRBV30 to TRBJ1-3; no firm D call. V dropped 5 bases and J dropped 0 bases, with 8 bases sitting between them. CDR1 and CDR2 (germline): GTSNPN, SVGIG (reference sequence). CDR3 size: 13 residues. CDR3: CAWQLHSGNTIYF. The CDR3 DNA sequence: TGTGCCTGGCAACTGCACTCTGGAAACACCATATATTTT.

The rearrangement links TRBV2 to TRBJ2-7; TRBD2 might be the D (6 bases). Trimming left V 3 bases short and J 6 bases short, with 21 bases between. The CDR3 is 16 amino acids. Germline CDR1 SNHLY, CDR2 FYNNEI. The CDR3 here is CASSERYSGPTSEQYF. In DNA form, the CDR3 reads TGTGCCAGCAGTGAGCGATATAGCGGACCTACTAGCGAGCAGTACTTC.

The chain is built from TRBV11-2 and TRBJ2-3; TRBD1 agrees at 8 bases. V lost 4 bases and J lost 1; bases outside the gene matches: 7. Germline V gives CDR1 SGHAT, CDR2 FQNNGV. The CDR3 contains 16 residues. DNA of the CDR3: TGTGCCAGCAGCTGGGGACAGGTTGAGGGCACAGATACGCAGTATTTT. This encodes CASSWGQVEGTDTQYF. Full variable domain (outside the CDR3, taken from reference TRBV11-2 and TRBJ2-3): EAGVAQSPRYKIIEKRQSVAFWCNPISGHATLYWYQQILGQGPKLLIQFQNNGVVDDSQLPKDRFSAERLKGVDSTLKIQPAKLEDSAVYLCASSWGQVEGTDTQYFGPGTRLTVL.

The rearrangement links TRBV2 to TRBJ2-3; no clear D. Trimming took off 5 bases at V and 3 bases at J, with 6 bases between the two ends. Germline V gene lookup returns CDR1 SNHLY and CDR2 FYNNEI. The CDR3 is 12 residues long. The CDR3, as DNA: TGTGCCAGCAGTTACGGGACAGATACGCAGTATTTT. This codes for CASSYGTDTQYF.

This clone was seen only once. This chain uses TRBV2 with TRBJ2-1; no definite D call. The germline V gene has CDR1 SNHLY and CDR2 FYNNEI. Trimming removed 0 bases from V and 9 bases from J, with 9 bases in between. This CDR3 region has 13 residues. The DNA for the CDR3 is TGTGCCAGCAGTGAAGCGCTGCTGGCTGAGCAGTTCTTC. Translation: CASSEALLAEQFF.

This clone showed up just a few times. The chain recombines TRBV10-2 with TRBJ1-3, with 8 bases that match TRBD1. The CDR3 length is 13 residues. Losses at the gene ends were 7 bases for V and 2 bases for J; bases not matched to a gene: 1. The germline V gene encodes CDR1 WSHSY and CDR2 SAAADI. The CDR3 loop is CASTGGAGNTIYF. The CDR3 DNA is TGCGCCAGCACAGGGGGCGCTGGAAACACCATATATTTT.

The V gene is TRBV9, the J gene TRBJ2-7; 12 nucleotides agree with TRBD2. The CDR3 extends over 15 amino acids. V trimming: 2 bases; J trimming: 7 bases; junction bases outside the gene matches: 7. Germline assignment: CDR1 SGDLS and CDR2 YYNGEE. Here the CDR3 reads CASSVDFGLAGEQYF. CDR3 sequence (DNA): TGTGCCAGCAGCGTTGACTTCGGACTAGCGGGAGAGCAGTACTTC.

V gene TRBV2 combines with J gene TRBJ1-6, with D possibly TRBD1 on 5 matching bases. Germline assignment: CDR1 SNHLY and CDR2 FYNNEI. V was pared by 1 base and J by 13 bases, with 11 bases between. The CDR3 extends over 13 amino acids. The CDR3 reads CASSEDGDLPLHF. The CDR3 bases are TGTGCCAGCAGTGAAGATGGGGACTTGCCCCTCCACTTT. The variable domain in full, with the rest retrieved from reference TRBV2 and TRBJ1-6, is EPEVTQTPSHQVTQMGQEVILRCVPISNHLYFYWYRQILGQKVEFLVSFYNNEISEKSEIFDDQFSVERPDGSNFTLKIRSTKLEDSAMYFCASSEDGDLPLHFGNGTRLTVT.

This clone was counted a single time. This chain connects TRBV5-4 to TRBJ2-5; TRBD2 might be the D (5 bases). V lost 4 bases, J lost 5 bases, and 15 bases lay in between. Looked up from germline, CDR1 is SGHNT and CDR2 is YYREEE (reference sequence). The CDR3 totals 14 residues. CDR3 sequence reads: CASSPGLARETQYF. The CDR3 DNA is TGTGCCAGCAGCCCTGGACTTGCCAGGGAGACCCAGTACTTC. Combining the CDR3 with reference TRBV5-4 and TRBJ2-5 gives the whole variable domain ETGVTQSPTHLIKTRGQQVTLRCSSQSGHNTVSWYQQALGQGPQFIFQYYREEENGRGNFPPRFSGLQFPNYSSELNVNALELDDSALYLCASSPGLARETQYFGPGTRLLVL.

The CDR3 sequence: CATRGGPGELFF. The CDR3 nucleotides read TGCGCCACCCGGGGGGGACCCGGGGAGCTGTTTTTT. The V and J genes are TRBV10-2 and TRBJ2-2, with 8 bases lining up with TRBD2. Germline V gene lookup returns CDR1 WSHSY and CDR2 SAAADI. This CDR3 comprises 12 residues. With V trimmed by 10 bases and J by 6 bases, 4 bases remained unmatched.